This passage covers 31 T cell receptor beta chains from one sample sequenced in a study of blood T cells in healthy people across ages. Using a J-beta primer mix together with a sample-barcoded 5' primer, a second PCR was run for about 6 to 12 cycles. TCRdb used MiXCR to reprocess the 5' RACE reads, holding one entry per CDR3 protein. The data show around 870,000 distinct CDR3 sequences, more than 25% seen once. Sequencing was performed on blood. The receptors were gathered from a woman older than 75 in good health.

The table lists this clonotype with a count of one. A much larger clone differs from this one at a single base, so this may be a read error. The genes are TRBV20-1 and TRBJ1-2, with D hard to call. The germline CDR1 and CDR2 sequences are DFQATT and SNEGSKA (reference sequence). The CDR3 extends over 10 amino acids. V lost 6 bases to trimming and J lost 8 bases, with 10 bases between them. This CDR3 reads CSASKGGYTF. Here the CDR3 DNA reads TGCAGTGCGAGCAAAGGGGGCTACACCTTC.

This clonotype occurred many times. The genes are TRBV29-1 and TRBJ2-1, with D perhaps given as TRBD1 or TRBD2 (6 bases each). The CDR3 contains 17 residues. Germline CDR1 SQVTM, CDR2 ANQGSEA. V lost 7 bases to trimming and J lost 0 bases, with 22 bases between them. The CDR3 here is CSAPGDSLYRSYNEQFF. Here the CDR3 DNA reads TGCAGCGCTCCAGGGGACTCCTTGTATCGCTCCTACAATGAGCAGTTCTTC.

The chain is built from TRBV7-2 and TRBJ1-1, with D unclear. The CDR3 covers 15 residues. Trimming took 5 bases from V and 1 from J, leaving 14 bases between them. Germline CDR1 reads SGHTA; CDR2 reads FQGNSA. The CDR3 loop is CASSANSIPNTEAFF. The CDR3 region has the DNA TGTGCCAGCAGCGCAAACAGCATCCCGAACACTGAAGCTTTCTTT.

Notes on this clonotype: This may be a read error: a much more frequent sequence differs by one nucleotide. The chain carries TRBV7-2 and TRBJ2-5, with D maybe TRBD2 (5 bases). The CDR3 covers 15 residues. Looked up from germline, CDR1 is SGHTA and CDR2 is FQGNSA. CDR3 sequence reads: CASSLVSGTQEAQYF. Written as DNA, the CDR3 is TGTGCCAGCAGCTTAGTGTCGGGAACCCAAGAGGCCCAGTACTTC. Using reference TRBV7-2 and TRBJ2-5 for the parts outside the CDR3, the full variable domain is GAGVSQSPSNKVTEKGKDVELRCDPISGHTALYWYRQSLGQGLEFLIYFQGNSAPDKSGLPSDRFSAERTGGSVSTLTIQRTQQEDSAVYLCASSLVSGTQEAQYFGPGTRLLVL.

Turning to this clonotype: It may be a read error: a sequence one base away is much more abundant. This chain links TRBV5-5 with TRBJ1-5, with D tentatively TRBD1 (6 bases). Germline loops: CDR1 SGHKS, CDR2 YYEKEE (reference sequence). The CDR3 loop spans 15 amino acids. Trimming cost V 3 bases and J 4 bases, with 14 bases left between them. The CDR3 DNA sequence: TGTGCCAGCAGCTGGACAGTAATGGGTAATCAGCCCCAGCATTTT. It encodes CASSWTVMGNQPQHF.

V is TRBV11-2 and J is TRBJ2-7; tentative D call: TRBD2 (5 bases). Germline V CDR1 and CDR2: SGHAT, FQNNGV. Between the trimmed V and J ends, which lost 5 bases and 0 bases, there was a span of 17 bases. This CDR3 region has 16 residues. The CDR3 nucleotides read TGTGCCAGCAGCCCTAGGGCAGCGGCAACCTCCTACGAGCAGTACTTC. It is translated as CASSPRAAATSYEQYF.

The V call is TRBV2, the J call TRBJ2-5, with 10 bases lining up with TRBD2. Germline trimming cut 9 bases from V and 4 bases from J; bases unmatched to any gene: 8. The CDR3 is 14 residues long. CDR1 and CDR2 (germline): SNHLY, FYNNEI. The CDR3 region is CASISGGAGETQYF. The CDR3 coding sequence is TGTGCCAGTATAAGCGGGGGGGCAGGAGAGACCCAGTACTTC. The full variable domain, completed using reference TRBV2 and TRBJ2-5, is EPEVTQTPSHQVTQMGQEVILRCVPISNHLYFYWYRQILGQKVEFLVSFYNNEISEKSEIFDDQFSVERPDGSNFTLKIRSTKLEDSAMYFCASISGGAGETQYFGPGTRLLVL.

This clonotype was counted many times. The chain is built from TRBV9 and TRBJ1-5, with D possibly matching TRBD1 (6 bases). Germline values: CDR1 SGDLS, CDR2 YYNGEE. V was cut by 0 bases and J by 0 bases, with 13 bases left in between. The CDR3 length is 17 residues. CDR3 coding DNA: TGTGCCAGCAGCGTAGGAGGGGACACCTATAGCAATCAGCCCCAGCATTTT. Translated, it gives CASSVGGDTYSNQPQHF.

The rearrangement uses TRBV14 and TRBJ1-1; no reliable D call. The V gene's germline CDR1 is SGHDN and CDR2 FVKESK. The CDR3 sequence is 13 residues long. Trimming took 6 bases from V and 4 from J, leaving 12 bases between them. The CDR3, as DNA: TGTGCCAGCAGACCCAGCGGGGTCACTGAAGCTTTCTTT. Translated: CASRPSGVTEAFF.

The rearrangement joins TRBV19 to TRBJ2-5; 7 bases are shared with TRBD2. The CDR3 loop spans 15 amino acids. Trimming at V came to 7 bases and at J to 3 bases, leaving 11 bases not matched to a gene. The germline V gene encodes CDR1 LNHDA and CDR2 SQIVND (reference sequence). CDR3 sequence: CASKVSGAAEETQYF. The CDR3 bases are TGTGCCAGTAAAGTCAGCGGGGCTGCGGAAGAGACCCAGTACTTC.

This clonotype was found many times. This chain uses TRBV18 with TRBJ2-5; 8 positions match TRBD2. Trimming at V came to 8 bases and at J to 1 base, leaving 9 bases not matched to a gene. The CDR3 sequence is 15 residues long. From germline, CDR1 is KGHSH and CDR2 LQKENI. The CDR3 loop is CASTGLDALQETQYF. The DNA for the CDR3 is TGTGCCAGCACGGGACTAGATGCCCTCCAAGAGACCCAGTACTTC.

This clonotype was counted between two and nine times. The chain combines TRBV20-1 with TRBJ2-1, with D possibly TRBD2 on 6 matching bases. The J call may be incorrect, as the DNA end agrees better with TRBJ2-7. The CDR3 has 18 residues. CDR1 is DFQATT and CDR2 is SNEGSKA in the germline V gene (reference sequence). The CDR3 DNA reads TGCAGTGCTAGAGCAGGAGGGGATCTAGCGAACCCGTACAATGAGCAGTACTTC. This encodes CSARAGGDLANPYNEQYF.

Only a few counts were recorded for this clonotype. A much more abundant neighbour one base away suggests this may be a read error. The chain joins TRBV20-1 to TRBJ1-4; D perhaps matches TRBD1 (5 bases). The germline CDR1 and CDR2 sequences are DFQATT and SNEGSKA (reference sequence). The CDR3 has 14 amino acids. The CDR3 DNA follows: TGCAGTGCTGGGCGCCAGGGATCTTTCGGAAAACGGTTTTTT. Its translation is CSAGRQGSFGKRFF.

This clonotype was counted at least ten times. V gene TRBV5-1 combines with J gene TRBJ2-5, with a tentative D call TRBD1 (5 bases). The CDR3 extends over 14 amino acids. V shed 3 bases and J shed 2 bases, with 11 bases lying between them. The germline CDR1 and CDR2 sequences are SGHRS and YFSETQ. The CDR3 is CASSWGPSQETQYF. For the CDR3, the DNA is TGCGCCAGCAGCTGGGGCCCCAGTCAAGAGACCCAGTACTTC.

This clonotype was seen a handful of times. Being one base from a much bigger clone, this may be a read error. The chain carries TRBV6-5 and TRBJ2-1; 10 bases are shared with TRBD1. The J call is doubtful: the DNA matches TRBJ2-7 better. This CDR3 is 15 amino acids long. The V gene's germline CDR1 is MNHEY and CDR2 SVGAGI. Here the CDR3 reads CASRTGGASYNEQYF. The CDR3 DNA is TGTGCCAGCAGGACAGGGGGCGCCTCCTACAATGAGCAGTACTTC.

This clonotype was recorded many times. CDR3 in DNA: TGTGCCAGCAAGGTGACTCACAGAAGTACTAGCGGGGACACAGATACGCAGTATTTT. Its protein is CASKVTHRSTSGDTDTQYF. The rearrangement links TRBV6-1 to TRBJ2-3; 10 nucleotides align to TRBD2. This CDR3 contains 19 residues. V shed 7 bases and J 2 bases; nucleotides not matched to a gene: 18. The germline V gene has CDR1 MNHNS and CDR2 SASEGT.

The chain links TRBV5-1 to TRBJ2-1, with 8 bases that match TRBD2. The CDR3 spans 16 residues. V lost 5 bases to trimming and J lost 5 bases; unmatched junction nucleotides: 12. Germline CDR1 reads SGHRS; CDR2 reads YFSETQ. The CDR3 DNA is TGCGCCAGCAGACCTTTTGCGGGGGGCAAAAACAATGAGCAGTTCTTC. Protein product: CASRPFAGGKNNEQFF.

The CDR3 bases are TGTGCCAGCAGCTTTTCAGGGGAGGAAGAGACCCAGTACTTC. Translating gives CASSFSGEEETQYF. The genes are TRBV7-2 and TRBJ2-5, with D perhaps matching TRBD1 or TRBD2 (6 bases each). Germline lookup yields CDR1 SGHTA and CDR2 FQGNSA. The CDR3 loop spans 14 amino acids. The germline V and J ends were trimmed by 3 bases and 3 bases, with 11 bases remaining between them.

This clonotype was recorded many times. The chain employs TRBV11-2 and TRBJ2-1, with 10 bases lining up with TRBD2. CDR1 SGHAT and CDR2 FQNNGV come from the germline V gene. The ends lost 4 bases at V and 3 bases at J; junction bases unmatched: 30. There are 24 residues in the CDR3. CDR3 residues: CASSSPNTYNSGGSSRGSYNEQFF. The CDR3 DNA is TGTGCCAGCAGCTCCCCCAATACATATAATAGCGGGGGGAGCTCGAGAGGTAGCTACAATGAGCAGTTCTTC. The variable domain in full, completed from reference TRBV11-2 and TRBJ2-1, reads EAGVAQSPRYKIIEKRQSVAFWCNPISGHATLYWYQQILGQGPKLLIQFQNNGVVDDSQLPKDRFSAERLKGVDSTLKIQPAKLEDSAVYLCASSSPNTYNSGGSSRGSYNEQFFGPGTRLTVL.

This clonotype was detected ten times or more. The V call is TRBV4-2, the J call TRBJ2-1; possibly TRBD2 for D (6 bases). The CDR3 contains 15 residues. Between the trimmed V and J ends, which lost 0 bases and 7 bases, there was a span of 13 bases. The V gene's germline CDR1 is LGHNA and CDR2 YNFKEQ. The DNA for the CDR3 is TGTGCCAGCAGCCAAGACGGCGGGGTGGTAAATGAGCAGTTCTTC. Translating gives CASSQDGGVVNEQFF.

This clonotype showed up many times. The CDR3 DNA reads TGTGCCAGCACTCTAAGCGGGACAGACTCTGGGGCCAACGTCCTGACTTTC. It encodes CASTLSGTDSGANVLTF. This rearrangement joins TRBV6-2 or TRBV6-3 to TRBJ2-6; D is possibly TRBD1 or TRBD2 (7 bases each). The CDR3 extends over 17 amino acids. The germline V and J ends were trimmed by 7 bases and 0 bases, with 16 bases remaining between them. Germline V lookup: CDR1 MNHEY, CDR2 SVGEGT.

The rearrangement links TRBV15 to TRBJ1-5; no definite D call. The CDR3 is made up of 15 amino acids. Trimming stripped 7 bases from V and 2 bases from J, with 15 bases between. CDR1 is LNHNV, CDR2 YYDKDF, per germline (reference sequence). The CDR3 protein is CATNPQGFGNQPQHF. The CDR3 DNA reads TGTGCCACCAACCCTCAAGGATTCGGCAATCAGCCCCAGCATTTT.

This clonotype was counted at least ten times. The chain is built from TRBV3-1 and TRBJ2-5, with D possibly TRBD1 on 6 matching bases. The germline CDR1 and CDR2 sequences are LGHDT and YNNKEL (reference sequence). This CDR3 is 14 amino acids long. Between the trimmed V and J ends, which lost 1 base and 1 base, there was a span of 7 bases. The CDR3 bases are TGTGCCAGCAGCCAAGCAGGGGCCCAAGAGACCCAGTACTTC. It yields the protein CASSQAGAQETQYF.

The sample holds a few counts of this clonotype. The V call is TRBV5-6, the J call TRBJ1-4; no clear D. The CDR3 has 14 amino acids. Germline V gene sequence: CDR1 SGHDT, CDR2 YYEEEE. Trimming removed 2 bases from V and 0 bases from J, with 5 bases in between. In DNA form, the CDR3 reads TGTGCCAGCAGCTTTCTTACAACTAATGAAAAACTGTTTTTT. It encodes CASSFLTTNEKLFF.

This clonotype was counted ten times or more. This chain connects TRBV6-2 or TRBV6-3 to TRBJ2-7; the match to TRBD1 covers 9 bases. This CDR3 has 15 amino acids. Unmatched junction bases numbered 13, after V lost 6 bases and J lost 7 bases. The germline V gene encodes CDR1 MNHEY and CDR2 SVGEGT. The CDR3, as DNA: TGTGCCAGCAGCCGGGCGGGGACAGGGCTCGGTGAGCAGTACTTC. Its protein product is CASSRAGTGLGEQYF.

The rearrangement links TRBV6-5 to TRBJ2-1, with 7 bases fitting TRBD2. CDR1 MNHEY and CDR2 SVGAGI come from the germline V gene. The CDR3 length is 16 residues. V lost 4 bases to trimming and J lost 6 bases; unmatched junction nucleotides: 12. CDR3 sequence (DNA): TGTGCCAGCAGTTCAGATGGGAGGGCAGAACTCAATGAGCAGTTCTTC. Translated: CASSSDGRAELNEQFF.

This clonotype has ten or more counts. CDR3 sequence: CATSRPSGLGEQFF. CDR3 in DNA: TGTGCCACCAGCAGACCATCGGGCCTTGGGGAGCAGTTCTTC. This chain joins TRBV15 and TRBJ2-1, with unresolved D. The CDR3 length is 14 residues. The germline CDR1 and CDR2 sequences are LNHNV and YYDKDF (reference sequence). V lost 2 bases and J 10 bases, leaving 15 bases between the germline ends. The full variable domain, its missing parts supplied by reference TRBV15 and TRBJ2-1, is DAMVIQNPRYQVTQFGKPVTLSCSQTLNHNVMYWYQQKSSQAPKLLFHYYDKDFNNEADTPDNFQSRRPNTSFCFLDIRSPGLGDTAMYLCATSRPSGLGEQFFGPGTRLTVL.

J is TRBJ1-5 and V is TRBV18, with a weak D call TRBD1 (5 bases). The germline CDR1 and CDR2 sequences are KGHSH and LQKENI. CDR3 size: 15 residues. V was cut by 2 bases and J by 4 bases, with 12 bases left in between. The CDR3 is CASSPFQTENQPQHF. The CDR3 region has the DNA TGTGCCAGCTCACCATTCCAGACAGAAAATCAGCCCCAGCATTTT.

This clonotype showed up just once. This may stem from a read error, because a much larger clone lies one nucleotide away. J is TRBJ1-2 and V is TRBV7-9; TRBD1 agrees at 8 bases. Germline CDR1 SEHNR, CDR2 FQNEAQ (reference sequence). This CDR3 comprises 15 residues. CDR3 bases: TGTGTCAGCAGCTCTTCGGACAGGGAATGCTATGGCTACACCTTC. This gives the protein CVSSSSDRECYGYTF.

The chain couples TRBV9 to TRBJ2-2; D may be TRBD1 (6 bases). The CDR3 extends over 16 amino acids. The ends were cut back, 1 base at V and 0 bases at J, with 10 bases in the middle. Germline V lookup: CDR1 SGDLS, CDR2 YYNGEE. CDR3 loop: CASSVTGTPNTGELFF. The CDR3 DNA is TGTGCCAGCAGCGTAACCGGGACACCGAACACCGGGGAGCTGTTTTTT.

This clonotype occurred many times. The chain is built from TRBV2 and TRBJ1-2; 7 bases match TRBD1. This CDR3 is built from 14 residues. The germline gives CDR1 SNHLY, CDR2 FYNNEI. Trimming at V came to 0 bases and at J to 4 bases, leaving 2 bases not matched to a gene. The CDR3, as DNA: TGTGCCAGCAGTGAAGCGGGACAGCTCTATGGCTACACCTTC. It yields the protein CASSEAGQLYGYTF.